This entry features one TCR beta chain sequence. This CDR3 contains 13 residues. Germline CDR1 SGHTA, CDR2 FQGNSA. The ends were cut back, 2 bases at V and 5 bases at J, with 9 bases in the middle. Libraries were prepared by immunoSEQ multiplex PCR; TCRdb keeps only in-frame clonotypes and omits some of them. Here the sample spans 55,000 to 70,000 clones, under 85% being singletons. The data originate from a study of OX40 agonist ivuxolimab in advanced cancers. Sequencing was performed on CD4+ or CD8+ T cells sorted from blood, taken in a trial of the OX40 agonist ivuxolimab. The TCR originated in an adult with an advanced solid tumor such as melanoma, head and neck, liver or kidney cancer. J is TRBJ1-1 and V is TRBV7-2, with TRBD1 as a possible D gene (5 bases). The CDR3 spells CASSLLGATEAFF. The CDR3 DNA follows: TGTGCCAGCAGCTTACTCGGGGCTACTGAAGCTTTCTTT.